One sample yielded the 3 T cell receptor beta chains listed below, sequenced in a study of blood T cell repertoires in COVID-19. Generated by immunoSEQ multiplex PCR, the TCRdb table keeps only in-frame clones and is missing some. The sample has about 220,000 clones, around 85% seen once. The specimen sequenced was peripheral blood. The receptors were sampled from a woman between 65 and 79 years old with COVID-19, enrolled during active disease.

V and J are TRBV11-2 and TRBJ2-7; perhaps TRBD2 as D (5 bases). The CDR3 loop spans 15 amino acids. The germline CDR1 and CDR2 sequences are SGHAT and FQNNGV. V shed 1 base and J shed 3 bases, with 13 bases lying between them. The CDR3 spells CASSLGVAKVYEQYF. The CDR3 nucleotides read TGTGCCAGCAGCTTAGGGGTAGCGAAAGTCTACGAGCAGTACTTC.

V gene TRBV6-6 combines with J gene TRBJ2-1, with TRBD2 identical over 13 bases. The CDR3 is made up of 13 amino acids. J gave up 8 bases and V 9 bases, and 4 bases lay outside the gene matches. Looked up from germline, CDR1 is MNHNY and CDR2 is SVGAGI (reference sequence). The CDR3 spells CASKLAGGDEQFF. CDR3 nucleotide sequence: TGTGCCAGTAAACTAGCGGGGGGGGATGAGCAGTTCTTC.

Written as DNA, the CDR3 is TGTGCCTGGAGTGTACGCGGGGGAACCTACGAGCAGTACTTC. This translates into CAWSVRGGTYEQYF. The gene calls are TRBV30 and TRBJ2-7, with 7 bases that match TRBD2. Germline loops: CDR1 GTSNPN, CDR2 SVGIG (reference sequence). Trimming at V came to 0 bases and at J to 2 bases, leaving 4 bases not matched to a gene. CDR3 length: 14 residues.